This record covers a single TCR beta chain. The CDR3 sequence is 13 residues long. Trimming pared 0 bases from V and 6 bases from J, leaving 6 bases between. Germline V gene lookup returns CDR1 LNHNV and CDR2 YYDKDF (reference sequence). This entry is derived from a study of T cells in Graves' hyperthyroidism and ophthalmopathy. Study context: Staff took peripheral blood when the initial diagnosis was made, before any treatment began.

An absence of ophthalmopathy progression within 18 months meant stable Graves' hyperthyroidism. Diagnosis rested on symptoms, serum thyroxine and TRAb, thyroid ultrasound, and orbital computed tomography. The authors obtained PBMCs from 10 ml of fresh peripheral blood. The investigators amplified TCR beta CDR3 regions from RNA transcripts. During a first-round RT-PCR of the TCR CDR3, the HTBI primer set was used. Each CDR3 protein gets one entry after TCRdb re-called the multiplex PCR reads with MiXCR. The repertoire holds 350,000 to 400,000 distinct CDR3 sequences, with 15% as singletons. The chain joins TRBV15 to TRBJ1-5; no reliable D call. The sequence was obtained from a woman aged 30 to 39 with Graves' hyperthyroidism. The sequenced sample was blood. DNA of the CDR3: TGTGCCACCAGCAGAGATATGAGTCAGCCCCAGCATTTT. Residues: CATSRDMSQPQHF.